A single TCR beta chain is shown here with its context. Antigen specificity is unknown. The data derive from a study of T cells in Graves' hyperthyroidism and ophthalmopathy. The J segment lost 2 bases and the V segment lost 7 bases, leaving 14 bases of the junction unmatched. Germline loops: CDR1 MNHEY, CDR2 SMNVEV (reference sequence). CDR3 length: 19 amino acids. RNA transcripts served as the template for amplifying TCR beta CDR3 regions. HTBI primers were employed in a first-round RT-PCR of the TCR CDR3. TCRdb analysed the multiplex PCR reads with MiXCR anew, one entry per CDR3 protein. The sample carries 450,000 to 600,000 distinct CDR3 sequences, 14% recorded once. Study-wide findings and caveats: Stable hyperthyroidism was separated from ophthalmopathy by a model based on 13 V-J features.

The clonotype was recovered from a woman in her forties with Graves' hyperthyroidism. The chain links TRBV27 to TRBJ2-7; 16 nucleotides align to TRBD2. Source material: blood. The CDR3 sequence is CASTPEPGLAGGPTYEQYF. CDR3 coding DNA: TGTGCCAGCACACCCGAGCCGGGACTAGCGGGAGGGCCTACCTACGAGCAGTACTTC.